This T cell receptor beta chain emerged from a study of blood T cells in healthy people across ages. Study background: The template switching approach captured approximately one barcoded beta molecule for every two T cells.

Using a J-beta primer mix together with a sample-barcoded 5' primer, a second PCR was run for roughly 6 to 11 cycles. Via MiXCR, TCRdb re-called the 5' RACE reads, giving one row per CDR3 protein. The sample yields about 290,000 distinct CDR3 sequences, around 27% seen once. In this sample, this clonotype turned up a few times. The antigen is not known. General study points: The unsorted PBMCs prevented any conclusive comparison of naive versus antigen-experienced cells.

The sample taken for sequencing was blood. The receptor was derived from a woman in her 70s in good health.

In nucleotides, the CDR3 is TGTGCCAGCAGCCAAGATATGGCGGGAGAATCAGATACGCAGTATTTT. It is translated as CASSQDMAGESDTQYF. The V and J genes are TRBV4-2 and TRBJ2-3; 7 positions agree with TRBD2. Looked up from germline, CDR1 is LGHNA and CDR2 is YNFKEQ. V shed 0 bases, J shed 4 bases, and the junction held 7 bases outside the gene matches. This CDR3 is built from 16 residues.